This TCR beta chain was sequenced during a study of blood T cells in healthy people across ages. Study details: The capture of about one barcoded beta molecule per two T cells was achieved by template switching. Study observations and caveats: For the donors, CMV status was unknown and possibly confounded expanded clonotype changes.

Next came a second PCR, run for about 7 to 12 cycles, which used a sample-barcoded 5' primer along with a J-beta primer mix. The template-switch adaptor, which had 12 random nucleotides, put a tag on each cDNA molecule. TCRdb reprocessed the 5' RACE reads via MiXCR and lists one record per CDR3 protein. The sample records about 1 million distinct CDR3 sequences, around 43% being singletons. The J segment lost 3 bases and the V segment lost 3 bases, leaving 8 bases of the junction unmatched. The CDR3 length is 14 residues. The germline gives CDR1 SQVTM, CDR2 ANQGSEA. This clonotype was counted at least ten times. Its target is unknown.

The J gene is TRBJ2-7, the V gene TRBV29-1; TRBD2 aligns across 7 bases. Sequenced material: blood. The TCR originated in a woman in her sixties or seventies in good health. The CDR3 protein is CSVEVTSGVYEQYF. Written as DNA, the CDR3 is TGCAGCGTTGAGGTTACAAGCGGGGTCTACGAGCAGTACTTC.